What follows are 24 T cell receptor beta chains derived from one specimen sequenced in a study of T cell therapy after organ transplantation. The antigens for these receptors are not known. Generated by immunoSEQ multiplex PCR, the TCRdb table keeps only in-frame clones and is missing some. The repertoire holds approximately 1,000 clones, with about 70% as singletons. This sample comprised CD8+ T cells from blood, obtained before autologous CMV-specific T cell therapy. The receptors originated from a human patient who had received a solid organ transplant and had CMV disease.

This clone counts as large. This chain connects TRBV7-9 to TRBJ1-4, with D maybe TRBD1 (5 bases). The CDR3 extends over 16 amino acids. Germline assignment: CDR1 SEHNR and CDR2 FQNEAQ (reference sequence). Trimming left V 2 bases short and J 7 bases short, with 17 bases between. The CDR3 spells CASSLREGPLPEKLFF. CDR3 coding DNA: TGTGCCAGCAGCTTACGCGAGGGGCCGCTACCTGAAAAACTGTTTTTT.

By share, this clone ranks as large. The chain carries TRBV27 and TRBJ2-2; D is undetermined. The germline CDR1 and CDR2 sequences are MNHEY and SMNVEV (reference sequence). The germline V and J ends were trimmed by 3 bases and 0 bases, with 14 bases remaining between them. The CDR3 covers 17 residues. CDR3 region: CASSFYYGTANTGELFF. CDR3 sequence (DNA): TGTGCCAGCAGTTTTTACTACGGTACCGCGAACACCGGGGAGCTGTTTTTT.

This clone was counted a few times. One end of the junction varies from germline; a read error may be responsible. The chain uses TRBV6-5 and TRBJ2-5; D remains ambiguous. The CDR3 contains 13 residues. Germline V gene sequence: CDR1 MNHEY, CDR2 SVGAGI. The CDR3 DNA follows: TGTGCCAGCAGTTACTCGAATCAAGCGACCCAGTACTTC. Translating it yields CASSYSNQATQYF.

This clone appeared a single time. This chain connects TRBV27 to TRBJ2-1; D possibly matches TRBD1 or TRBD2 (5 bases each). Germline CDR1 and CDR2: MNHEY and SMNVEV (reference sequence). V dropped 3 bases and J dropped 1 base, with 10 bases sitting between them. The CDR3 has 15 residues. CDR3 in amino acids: CASSLWGSSYNEQFF. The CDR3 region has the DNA TGTGCCAGCAGTTTGTGGGGGTCTTCCTACAATGAGCAGTTCTTC.

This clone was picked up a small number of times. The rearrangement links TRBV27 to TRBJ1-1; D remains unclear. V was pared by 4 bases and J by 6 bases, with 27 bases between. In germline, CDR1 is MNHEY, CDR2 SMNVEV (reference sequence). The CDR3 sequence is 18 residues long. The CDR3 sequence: CASSSRPAGQFYLAEAFF. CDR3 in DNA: TGTGCCAGCAGTTCCCGGCCGGCAGGCCAATTCTACTTAGCTGAAGCTTTCTTT.

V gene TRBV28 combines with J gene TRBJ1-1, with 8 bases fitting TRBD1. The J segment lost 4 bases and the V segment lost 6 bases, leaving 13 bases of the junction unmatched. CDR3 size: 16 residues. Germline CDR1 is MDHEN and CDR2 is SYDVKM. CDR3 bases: TGTGCCAGCAGCCCCGGACAGGGCTTGGTCTTCACTGAAGCTTTCTTT. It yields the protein CASSPGQGLVFTEAFF.

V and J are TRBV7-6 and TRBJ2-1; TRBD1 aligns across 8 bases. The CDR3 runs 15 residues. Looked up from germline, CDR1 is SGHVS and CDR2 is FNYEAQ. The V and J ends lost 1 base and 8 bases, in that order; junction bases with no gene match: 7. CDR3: CASSLEQGDFYEQFF. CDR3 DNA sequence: TGTGCCAGCAGCTTAGAACAGGGGGACTTCTATGAGCAGTTCTTC.

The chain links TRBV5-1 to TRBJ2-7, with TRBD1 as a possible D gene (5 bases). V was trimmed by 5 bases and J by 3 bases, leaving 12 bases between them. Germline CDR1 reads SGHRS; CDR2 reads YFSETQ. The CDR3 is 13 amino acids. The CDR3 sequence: CASSDGAGYEQYF. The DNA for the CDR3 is TGCGCCAGCAGTGATGGGGCAGGCTACGAGCAGTACTTC.

The CDR3: CASSLRRDRVDELYF. CDR3 DNA: TGTGCCAGCAGCTTAAGACGGGACAGGGTCGATGAACTGTATTTT. V gene TRBV11-3 combines with J gene TRBJ2-3; 9 positions match TRBD1. Losses at the gene ends were 2 bases for V and 14 bases for J; bases not matched to a gene: 14. There are 15 residues in the CDR3. Germline V gene sequence: CDR1 SGHNT, CDR2 YENEEA.

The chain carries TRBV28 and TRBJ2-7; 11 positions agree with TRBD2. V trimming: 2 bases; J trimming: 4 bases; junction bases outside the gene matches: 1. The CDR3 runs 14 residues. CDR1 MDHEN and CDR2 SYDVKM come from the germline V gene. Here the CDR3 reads CASSLLAGGYEQYF. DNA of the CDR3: TGTGCCAGCAGTTTACTAGCGGGAGGTTACGAGCAGTACTTC. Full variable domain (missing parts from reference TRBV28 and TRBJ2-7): DVKVTQSSRYLVKRTGEKVFLECVQDMDHENMFWYRQDPGLGLRLIYFSYDVKMKEKGDIPEGYSVSREKKERFSLILESASTNQTSMYLCASSLLAGGYEQYFGPGTRLTVT.

Here the CDR3 DNA reads TGTGCCAGCAGCTTAGCGACGGGGCTTAATGAAAAACTGTTTTTT. Translated, it gives CASSLATGLNEKLFF. The V call is TRBV7-9, the J call TRBJ1-4, with D possibly matching TRBD1 (5 bases). This CDR3 comprises 15 residues. Germline CDR1 is SEHNR and CDR2 is FQNEAQ (reference sequence). Trimming cost V 0 bases and J 4 bases, with 9 bases left between them.

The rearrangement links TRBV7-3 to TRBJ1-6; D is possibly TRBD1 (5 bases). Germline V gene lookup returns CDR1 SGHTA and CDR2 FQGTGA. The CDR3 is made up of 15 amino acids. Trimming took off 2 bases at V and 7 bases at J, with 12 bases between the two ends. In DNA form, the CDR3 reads TGTGCCAGCAGCTTATTGGAAGGGGAAAATTCACCCCTCCACTTT. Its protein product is CASSLLEGENSPLHF.

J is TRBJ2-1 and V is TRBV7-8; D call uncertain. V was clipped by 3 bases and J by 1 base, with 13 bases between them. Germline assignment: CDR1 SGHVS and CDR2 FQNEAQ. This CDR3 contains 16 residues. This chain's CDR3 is CASSFGKGRSYNEQFF. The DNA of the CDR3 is TGTGCCAGCAGCTTCGGTAAGGGAAGGTCCTACAATGAGCAGTTCTTC.

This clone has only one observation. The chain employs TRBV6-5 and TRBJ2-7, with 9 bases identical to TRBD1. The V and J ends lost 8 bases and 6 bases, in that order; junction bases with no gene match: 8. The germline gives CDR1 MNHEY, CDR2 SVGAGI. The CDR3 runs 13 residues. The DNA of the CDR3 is TGTGCCAGCGCCCCGGGACAGGGACGCGAGCAGTACTTC. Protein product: CASAPGQGREQYF.

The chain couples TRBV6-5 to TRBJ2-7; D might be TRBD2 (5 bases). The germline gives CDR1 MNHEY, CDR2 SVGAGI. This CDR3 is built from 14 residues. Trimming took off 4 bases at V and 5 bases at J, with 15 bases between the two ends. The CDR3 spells CASSLGADPHEQYF. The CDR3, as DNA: TGTGCCAGCAGTTTAGGAGCGGACCCTCACGAGCAGTACTTC.

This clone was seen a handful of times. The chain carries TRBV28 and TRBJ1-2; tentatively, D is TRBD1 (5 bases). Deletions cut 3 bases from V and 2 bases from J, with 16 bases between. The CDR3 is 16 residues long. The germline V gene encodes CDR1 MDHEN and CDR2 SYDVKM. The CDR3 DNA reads TGTGCCAGCAGTTTGTGGGGGGAAGGAGGGAACTATGGCTACACCTTC. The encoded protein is CASSLWGEGGNYGYTF.

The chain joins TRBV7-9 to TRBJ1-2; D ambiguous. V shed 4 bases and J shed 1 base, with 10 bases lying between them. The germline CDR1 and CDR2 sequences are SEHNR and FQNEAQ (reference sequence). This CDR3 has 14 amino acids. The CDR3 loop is CASSSPNRNYGYTF. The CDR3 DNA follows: TGTGCCAGCAGCTCTCCAAACCGTAACTATGGCTACACCTTC.

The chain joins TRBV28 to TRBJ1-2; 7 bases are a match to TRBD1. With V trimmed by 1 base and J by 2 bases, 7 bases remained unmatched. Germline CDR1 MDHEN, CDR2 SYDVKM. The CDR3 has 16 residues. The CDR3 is CASSLSPSTGNYGYTF. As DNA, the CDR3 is TGTGCCAGCAGTTTATCTCCCTCGACAGGGAACTATGGCTACACCTTC.

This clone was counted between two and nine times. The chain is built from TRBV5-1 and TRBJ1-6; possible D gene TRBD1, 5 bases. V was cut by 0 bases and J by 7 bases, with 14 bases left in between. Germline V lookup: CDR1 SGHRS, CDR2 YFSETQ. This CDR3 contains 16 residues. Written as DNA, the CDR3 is TGCGCCAGCAGCTTGGCGAGGGGCCCTTGGAATTCACCCCTCCACTTT. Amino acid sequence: CASSLARGPWNSPLHF.

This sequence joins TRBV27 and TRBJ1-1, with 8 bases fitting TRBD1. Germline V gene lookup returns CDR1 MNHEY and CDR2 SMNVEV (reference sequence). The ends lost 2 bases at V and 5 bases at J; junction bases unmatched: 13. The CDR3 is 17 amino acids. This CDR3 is CASSLRTPQGADTEAFF. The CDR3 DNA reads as TGTGCCAGCAGTTTACGGACCCCTCAGGGGGCTGATACTGAAGCTTTCTTT.

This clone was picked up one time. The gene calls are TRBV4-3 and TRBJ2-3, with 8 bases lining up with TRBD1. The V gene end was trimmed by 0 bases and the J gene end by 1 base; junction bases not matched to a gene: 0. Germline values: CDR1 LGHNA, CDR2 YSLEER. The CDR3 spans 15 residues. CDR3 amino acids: CASSQEDRGTDTQYF. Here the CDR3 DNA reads TGCGCCAGCAGCCAAGAGGACAGGGGCACAGATACGCAGTATTTT.

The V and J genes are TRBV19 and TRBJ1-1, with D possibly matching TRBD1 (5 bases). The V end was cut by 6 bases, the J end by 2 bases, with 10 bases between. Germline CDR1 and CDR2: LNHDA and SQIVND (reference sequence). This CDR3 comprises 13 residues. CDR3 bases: TGTGCCAGTAGATTGACAGAAAACACTGAAGCTTTCTTT. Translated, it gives CASRLTENTEAFF.

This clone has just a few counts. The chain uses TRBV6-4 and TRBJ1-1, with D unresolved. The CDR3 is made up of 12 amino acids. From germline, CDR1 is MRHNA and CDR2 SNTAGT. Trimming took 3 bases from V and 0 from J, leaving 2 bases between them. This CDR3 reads CASSELNTEAFF. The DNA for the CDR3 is TGTGCCAGCAGTGAGCTGAACACTGAAGCTTTCTTT.

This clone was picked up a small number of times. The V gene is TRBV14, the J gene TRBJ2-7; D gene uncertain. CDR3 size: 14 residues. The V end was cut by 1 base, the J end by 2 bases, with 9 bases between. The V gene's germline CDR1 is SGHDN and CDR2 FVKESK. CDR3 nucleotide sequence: TGTGCCAGCAGCCAAGTCTGGTCCACCTACGAGCAGTACTTC. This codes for CASSQVWSTYEQYF.